Listed here are 19 T cell receptor beta chains from one sample, sequenced in a study of control samples from healthy donors and cancer patients. The protocol was immunoSEQ multiplex PCR, while the TCRdb copy is restricted to in-frame clones and leaves out a portion. The sample holds about 110,000 clones, over 75% seen once. The specimen sequenced was blood. The receptor source for this set is a human donor in good health. The donor label of this sample is uncertain.

This clone was seen a single time. The gene calls are TRBV6-2 or TRBV6-3 and TRBJ1-4; D is possibly TRBD1 (5 bases). Trimming took 5 bases from V and 11 from J, leaving 18 bases between them. CDR1 MNHEY and CDR2 SVGEGT come from the germline V gene. The CDR3 is made up of 14 amino acids. DNA for the CDR3: TGTGCCAGCAGTCCAGGGACCGAGCCGTTGAAACTGTTTTTT. This gives the protein CASSPGTEPLKLFF.

This chain connects TRBV3-1 (or the pseudogene TRBV3-2) to TRBJ1-4, with D unresolved. The CDR3 extends over 11 amino acids. Trimming took off 3 bases at V and 8 bases at J, with 4 bases between the two ends. Germline V lookup: CDR1 LGHDT, CDR2 YNNKEL (reference sequence). The CDR3 spells CASSQTEKLFF. In DNA form, the CDR3 reads TGTGCCAGCAGCCAGACAGAAAAACTGTTTTTT.

The chain uses TRBV7-8 and TRBJ2-7, with a tentative D call TRBD2 (7 bases). CDR3 length: 17 residues. CDR1 and CDR2 (germline): SGHVS, FQNEAQ. V shed 7 bases and J shed 4 bases, with 26 bases lying between them. CDR3 amino acids: CASNPTRLGGAPYEQYF. In nucleotides, the CDR3 is TGTGCCAGCAACCCAACCCGTCTTGGGGGGGCACCATACGAGCAGTACTTC.

In this sample, this clone turned up once. The rearrangement uses TRBV19 and TRBJ1-5; D is perhaps TRBD1 (6 bases). V lost 5 bases, J lost 3 bases, and 17 bases lay in between. Germline CDR1 and CDR2: LNHDA and SQIVND (reference sequence). CDR3 size: 16 residues. This chain's CDR3 is CASSPSRQANNQPQHF. Written as DNA, the CDR3 is TGTGCCAGTAGTCCCTCGAGACAGGCGAACAATCAGCCCCAGCATTTT.

This sequence joins TRBV28 and TRBJ1-1; D not resolved. Germline assignment: CDR1 MDHEN and CDR2 SYDVKM. The V gene lost 6 bases and the J gene lost 1 base, with 9 bases spanning the gap. This CDR3 comprises 13 residues. The CDR3 region is CASRAGSNTEAFF. In DNA form, the CDR3 reads TGTGCCAGCAGGGCCGGCTCGAACACTGAAGCTTTCTTT.

The chain recombines TRBV28 with TRBJ1-5; possibly TRBD1 for D (5 bases). Germline assignment: CDR1 MDHEN and CDR2 SYDVKM. The CDR3 spans 13 residues. V lost 10 bases, J lost 1 base, and 11 bases lay in between. The CDR3 DNA reads as TGTGCCAACCAGGGAAGGAGCAATCAGCCCCAGCATTTT. This encodes CANQGRSNQPQHF.

The V call is TRBV3-1 (or the pseudogene TRBV3-2), the J call TRBJ2-1; 13 bases are a match to TRBD2. In germline, CDR1 is LGHDT, CDR2 YNNKEL (reference sequence). V lost 1 base and J lost 7; bases outside the gene matches: 13. The CDR3 loop spans 19 amino acids. CDR3 loop: CASSQVLGYATSGGNEQFF. In DNA form, the CDR3 reads TGTGCCAGCAGCCAAGTCTTGGGGTATGCGACTAGCGGGGGGAATGAGCAGTTCTTC.

V is TRBV27 and J is TRBJ2-7; 8 nucleotides align to TRBD2. V gave up 6 bases and J gave up 0 bases; unmatched junction bases: 13. There are 17 residues in the CDR3. Per the germline V gene, CDR1 is MNHEY and CDR2 is SMNVEV (reference sequence). The CDR3 here is CASSRKIGGASSYEQYF. In DNA, the CDR3 is TGTGCCAGCAGCCGCAAAATCGGGGGGGCGAGCTCCTACGAGCAGTACTTC.

Here the CDR3 reads CASSVGTSGITDTQYF. As DNA, the CDR3 is TGTGCCAGCAGCGTGGGGACTAGCGGTATCACAGATACGCAGTATTTT. The chain has TRBV9 and TRBJ2-3; 11 bases align to TRBD2. This CDR3 spans 16 amino acids. Trimming cost V 2 bases and J 2 bases; bases outside gene matches: 4. The germline V gene encodes CDR1 SGDLS and CDR2 YYNGEE.

This chain connects TRBV25-1 to TRBJ1-5; a possible D gene is TRBD1 (6 bases). The CDR3 contains 16 residues. V dropped 1 base and J dropped 3 bases, with 13 bases sitting between them. Germline V lookup: CDR1 MGHDK, CDR2 SYGVNS. CDR3 coding DNA: TGTGCCAGCAGTGAATGGGGAGACAGGCCCAATCAGCCCCAGCATTTT. Its translation is CASSEWGDRPNQPQHF. Full variable domain (outside the CDR3, taken from reference TRBV25-1 and TRBJ1-5): EADIYQTPRYLVIGTGKKITLECSQTMGHDKMYWYQQDPGMELHLIHYSYGVNSTEKGDLSSESTVSRIRTEHFPLTLESARPSHTSQYLCASSEWGDRPNQPQHFGDGTRLSIL.

The chain combines TRBV2 with TRBJ2-2; D unresolved. The CDR3 extends over 15 amino acids. Germline values: CDR1 SNHLY, CDR2 FYNNEI. Trimming cost V 6 bases and J 0 bases, with 11 bases left between them. DNA for the CDR3: TGTGCCAGCAGCGTAACACCTCCGAACACCGGGGAGCTGTTTTTT. Its protein product is CASSVTPPNTGELFF.

The sample holds a few counts of this clone. The chain has TRBV7-2 and TRBJ1-2; D is unresolved. The CDR3 consists of 14 residues. V was clipped by 1 base and J by 3 bases, with 9 bases between them. Germline loops: CDR1 SGHTA, CDR2 FQGNSA. CDR3 coding DNA: TGTGCCAGCAGCTTAGTACAAAGAGACTATGGCTACACCTTC. It codes for CASSLVQRDYGYTF.

Of note for this clone: This CDR3 is also generated by other DNA sequences in the sample. This rearrangement joins TRBV6-5 to TRBJ1-1; D call uncertain. The length of the CDR3 is 13 residues. V lost 2 bases and J lost 5, with 9 bases in between. The germline V gene has CDR1 MNHEY and CDR2 SVGAGI. This CDR3 is CASSYEGGTEAFF. As DNA, the CDR3 is TGTGCCAGCAGTTACGAGGGAGGTACTGAAGCTTTCTTT.

The rearrangement links TRBV23-1 to TRBJ1-6; D may be TRBD1 (5 bases). TRBV23-1 is an open reading frame, and its role is uncertain. The CDR3 loop spans 15 amino acids. Trimming removed 4 bases at V and 8 bases at J, with 15 bases between. For the CDR3, the DNA is TGCGCCAGCAGTCCGACGGGGGTTTGGGATTCACCCCTCCACTTT. This codes for CASSPTGVWDSPLHF.

V gene TRBV7-2 combines with J gene TRBJ2-2; D gene uncertain. Germline V gene sequence: CDR1 SGHTA, CDR2 FQGNSA. V lost 0 bases and J lost 6, with 5 bases in between. The CDR3 runs 13 residues. CDR3 protein: CASSLAYSGELFF. The DNA of the CDR3 is TGTGCCAGCAGCTTAGCGTATTCCGGGGAGCTGTTTTTT.

The rearrangement joins TRBV4-2 to TRBJ1-5; tentative D call: TRBD1 (5 bases). In germline, CDR1 is LGHNA, CDR2 YNFKEQ. Trimming took 2 bases from V and 1 from J, leaving 18 bases between them. The CDR3 spans 18 residues. CDR3 nucleotide sequence: TGTGCCAGCAGCCAATATACCGGGACCACAAACAGCAATCAGCCCCAGCATTTT. Its protein product is CASSQYTGTTNSNQPQHF.

The chain combines TRBV10-1 with TRBJ2-1; 9 bases line up with TRBD1. The CDR3 runs 15 residues. J lost 9 bases, V lost 7 bases, and 13 bases had no gene match. Per germline, CDR1 WNHNN and CDR2 SYGVQD (reference sequence). DNA for the CDR3: TGCGCCAGCACCAAGGACAGGGGCCCCTTCGGTGAGCAGTTCTTC. This gives the protein CASTKDRGPFGEQFF.

V usage is TRBV7-2 and J usage is TRBJ1-2, with 10 bases identical to TRBD1. Trimming removed 5 bases from V and 3 bases from J; junction bases left unmatched: 6. This CDR3 comprises 15 residues. Per the germline V gene, CDR1 is SGHTA and CDR2 is FQGNSA. The CDR3 spells CASSPRQGADYGYTF. The CDR3 coding sequence is TGTGCCAGCAGCCCTCGACAGGGGGCGGACTATGGCTACACCTTC.

This clone was observed a few times. The chain links TRBV11-2 to TRBJ1-6; 9 positions agree with TRBD1. CDR3 size: 15 residues. After removal of 5 bases from V and 1 base from J, the junction contained 0 bases not matched to a gene. The V gene's germline CDR1 is SGHAT and CDR2 FQNNGV. CDR3 amino acids: CASSGTGSYNSPLHF. The CDR3 DNA reads as TGTGCCAGCAGCGGGACAGGGTCCTATAATTCACCCCTCCACTTT.